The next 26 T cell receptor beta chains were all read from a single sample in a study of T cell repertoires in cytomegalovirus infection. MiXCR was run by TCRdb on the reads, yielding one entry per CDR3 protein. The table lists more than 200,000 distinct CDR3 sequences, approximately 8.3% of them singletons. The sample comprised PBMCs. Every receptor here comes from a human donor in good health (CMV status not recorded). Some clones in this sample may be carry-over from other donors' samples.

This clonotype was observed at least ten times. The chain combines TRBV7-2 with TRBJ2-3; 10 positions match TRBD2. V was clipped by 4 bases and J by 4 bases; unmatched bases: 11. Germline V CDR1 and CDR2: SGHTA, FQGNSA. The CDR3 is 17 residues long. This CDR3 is CASSYQGSGGGPDTQYF. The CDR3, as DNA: TGTGCCAGCAGCTACCAGGGAAGCGGGGGGGGCCCAGATACGCAGTATTTT.

CDR3 amino acids: CASRLDRSPEAFF. DNA for the CDR3: TGTGCCAGCAGGCTGGACAGGAGCCCTGAAGCTTTCTTT. The rearrangement links TRBV11-3 to TRBJ1-1, with 7 bases fitting TRBD1. Germline V gene sequence: CDR1 SGHNT, CDR2 YENEEA. CDR3 length: 13 amino acids. J lost 6 bases, V lost 6 bases, and 7 bases had no gene match.

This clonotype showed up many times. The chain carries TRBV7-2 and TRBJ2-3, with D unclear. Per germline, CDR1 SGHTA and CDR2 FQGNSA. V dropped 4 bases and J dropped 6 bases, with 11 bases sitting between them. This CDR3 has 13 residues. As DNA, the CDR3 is TGTGCCAGCAGCTCAGGACCGTGGGATACGCAGTATTTT. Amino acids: CASSSGPWDTQYF.

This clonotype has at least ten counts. In DNA form, the CDR3 reads TGTGCCAGCAGCCCGACCGGACTAGCGGGGTACAATGAGCAGTTCTTC. Protein sequence: CASSPTGLAGYNEQFF. The J gene is TRBJ2-1, the V gene TRBV7-2, with 12 bases matching TRBD2. Germline V gene sequence: CDR1 SGHTA, CDR2 FQGNSA. There are 16 residues in the CDR3. V lost 5 bases to trimming and J lost 4 bases; unmatched junction nucleotides: 6.

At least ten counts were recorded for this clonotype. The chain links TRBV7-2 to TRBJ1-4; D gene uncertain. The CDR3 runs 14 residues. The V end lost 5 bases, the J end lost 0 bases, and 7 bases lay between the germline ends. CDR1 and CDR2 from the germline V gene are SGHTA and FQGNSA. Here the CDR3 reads CASSQYATNEKLFF. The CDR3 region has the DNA TGTGCCAGCAGCCAATATGCAACTAATGAAAAACTGTTTTTT.

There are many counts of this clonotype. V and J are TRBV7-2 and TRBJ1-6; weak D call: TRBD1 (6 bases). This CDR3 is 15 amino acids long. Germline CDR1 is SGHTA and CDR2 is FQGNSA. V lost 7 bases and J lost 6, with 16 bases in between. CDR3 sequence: CASTSGGAVNSPLHF. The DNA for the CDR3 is TGTGCCAGCACCAGCGGGGGGGCGGTTAATTCACCCCTCCACTTT.

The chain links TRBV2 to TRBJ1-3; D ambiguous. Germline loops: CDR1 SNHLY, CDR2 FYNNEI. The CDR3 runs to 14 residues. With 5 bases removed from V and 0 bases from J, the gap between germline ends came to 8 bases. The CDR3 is CASSQESSGNTIYF. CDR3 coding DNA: TGTGCCAGCAGTCAAGAGAGCTCTGGAAACACCATATATTTT.

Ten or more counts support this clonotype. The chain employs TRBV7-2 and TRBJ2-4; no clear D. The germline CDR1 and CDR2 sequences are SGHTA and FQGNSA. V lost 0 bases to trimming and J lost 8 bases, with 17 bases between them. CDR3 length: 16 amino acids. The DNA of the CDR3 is TGTGCCAGCAGCTTAGCTGGCCCAGGAGAAGGATACATTCAGTACTTC. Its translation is CASSLAGPGEGYIQYF.

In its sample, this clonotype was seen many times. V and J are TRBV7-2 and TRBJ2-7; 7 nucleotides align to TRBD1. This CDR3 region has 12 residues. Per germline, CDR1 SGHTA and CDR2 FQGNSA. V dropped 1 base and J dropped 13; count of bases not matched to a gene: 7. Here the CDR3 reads CASSLEDRVFYF. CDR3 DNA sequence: TGTGCCAGCAGCTTAGAAGACAGGGTATTCTACTTC.

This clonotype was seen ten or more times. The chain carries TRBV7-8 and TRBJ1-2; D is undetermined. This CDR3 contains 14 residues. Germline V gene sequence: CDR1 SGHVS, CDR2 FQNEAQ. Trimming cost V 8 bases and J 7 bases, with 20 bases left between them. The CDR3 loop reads CASRPRLGSLGYTF. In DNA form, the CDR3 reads TGTGCCAGCCGCCCCAGGCTGGGCAGTCTTGGCTACACCTTC.

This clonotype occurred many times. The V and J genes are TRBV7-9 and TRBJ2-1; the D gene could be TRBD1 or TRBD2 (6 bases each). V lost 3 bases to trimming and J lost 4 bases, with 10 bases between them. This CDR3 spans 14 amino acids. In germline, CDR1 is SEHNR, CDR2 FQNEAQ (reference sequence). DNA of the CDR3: TGTGCCAGCAGCTTTGGGGGGCTTTACAATGAGCAGTTCTTC. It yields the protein CASSFGGLYNEQFF.

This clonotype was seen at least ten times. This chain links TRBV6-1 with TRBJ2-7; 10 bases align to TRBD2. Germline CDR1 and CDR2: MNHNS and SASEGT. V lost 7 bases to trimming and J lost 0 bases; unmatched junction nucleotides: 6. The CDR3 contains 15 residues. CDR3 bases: TGTGCCAGCACCCGGACTAGCGGAGTCTCCTACGAGCAGTACTTC. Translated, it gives CASTRTSGVSYEQYF.

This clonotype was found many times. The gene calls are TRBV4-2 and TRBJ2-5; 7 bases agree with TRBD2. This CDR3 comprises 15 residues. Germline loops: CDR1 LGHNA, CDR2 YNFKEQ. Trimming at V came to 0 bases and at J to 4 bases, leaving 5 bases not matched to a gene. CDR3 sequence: CASSQEASGRETQYF. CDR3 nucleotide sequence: TGTGCCAGCAGCCAAGAAGCTAGCGGACGAGAGACCCAGTACTTC.

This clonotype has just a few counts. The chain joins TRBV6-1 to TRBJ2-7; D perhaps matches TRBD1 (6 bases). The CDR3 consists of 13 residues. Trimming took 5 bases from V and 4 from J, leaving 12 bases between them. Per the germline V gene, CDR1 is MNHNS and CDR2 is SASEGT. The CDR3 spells CASSTGQIYEQYF. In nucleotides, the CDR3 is TGTGCCAGCAGTACGGGACAAATTTACGAGCAGTACTTC.

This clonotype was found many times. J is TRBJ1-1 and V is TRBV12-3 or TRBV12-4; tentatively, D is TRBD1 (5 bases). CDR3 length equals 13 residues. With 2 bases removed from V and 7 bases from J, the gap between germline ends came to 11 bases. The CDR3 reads CASSLRVDSEAFF. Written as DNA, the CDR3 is TGTGCCAGCAGTTTAAGGGTTGACAGTGAAGCTTTCTTT.

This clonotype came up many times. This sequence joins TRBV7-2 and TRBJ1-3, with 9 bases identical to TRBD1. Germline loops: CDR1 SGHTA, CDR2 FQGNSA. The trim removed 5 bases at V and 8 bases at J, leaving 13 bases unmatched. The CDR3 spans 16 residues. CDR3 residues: CASSPPGQGIGDTIYF. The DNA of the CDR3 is TGTGCCAGCAGCCCTCCGGGACAGGGTATCGGGGACACCATATATTTT.

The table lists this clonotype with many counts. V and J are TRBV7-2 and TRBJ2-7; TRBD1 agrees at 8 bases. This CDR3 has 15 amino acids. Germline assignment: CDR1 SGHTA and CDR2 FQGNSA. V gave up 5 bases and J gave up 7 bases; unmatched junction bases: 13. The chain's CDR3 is CASSTRARGRGEQYF. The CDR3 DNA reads TGTGCCAGCAGCACCCGGGCCAGGGGGCGGGGAGAGCAGTACTTC. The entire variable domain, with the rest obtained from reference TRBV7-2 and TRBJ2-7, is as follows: GAGVSQSPSNKVTEKGKDVELRCDPISGHTALYWYRQSLGQGLEFLIYFQGNSAPDKSGLPSDRFSAERTGGSVSTLTIQRTQQEDSAVYLCASSTRARGRGEQYFGPGTRLTVT.

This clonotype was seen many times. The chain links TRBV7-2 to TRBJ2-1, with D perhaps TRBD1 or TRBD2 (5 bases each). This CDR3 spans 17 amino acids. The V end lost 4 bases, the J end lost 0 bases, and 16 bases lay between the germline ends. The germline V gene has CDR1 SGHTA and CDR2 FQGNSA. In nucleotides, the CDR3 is TGTGCCAGCAGCTCAACGCCCGGGACCCTCTCCTACAATGAGCAGTTCTTC. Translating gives CASSSTPGTLSYNEQFF.

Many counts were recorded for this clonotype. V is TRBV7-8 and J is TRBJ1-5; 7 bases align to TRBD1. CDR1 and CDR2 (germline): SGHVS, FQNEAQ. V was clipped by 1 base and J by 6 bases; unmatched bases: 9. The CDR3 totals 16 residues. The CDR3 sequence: CASSLVVGGLSQPQHF. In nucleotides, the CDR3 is TGTGCCAGCAGCTTAGTAGTAGGGGGCTTGAGTCAGCCCCAGCATTTT.

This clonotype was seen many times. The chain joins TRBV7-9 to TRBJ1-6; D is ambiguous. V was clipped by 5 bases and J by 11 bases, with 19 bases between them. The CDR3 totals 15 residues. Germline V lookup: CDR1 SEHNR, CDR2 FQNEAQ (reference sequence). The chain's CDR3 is CASSQVGSSTTPLHF. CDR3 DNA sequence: TGTGCCAGCAGCCAGGTGGGGAGCTCAACAACACCCCTCCACTTT.

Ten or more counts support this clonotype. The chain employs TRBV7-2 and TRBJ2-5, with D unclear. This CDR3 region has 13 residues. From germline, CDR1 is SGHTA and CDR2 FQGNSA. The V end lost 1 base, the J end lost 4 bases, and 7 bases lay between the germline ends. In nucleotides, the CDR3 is TGTGCCAGCAGCTTAGACCACCGAGAGACCCAGTACTTC. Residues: CASSLDHRETQYF.

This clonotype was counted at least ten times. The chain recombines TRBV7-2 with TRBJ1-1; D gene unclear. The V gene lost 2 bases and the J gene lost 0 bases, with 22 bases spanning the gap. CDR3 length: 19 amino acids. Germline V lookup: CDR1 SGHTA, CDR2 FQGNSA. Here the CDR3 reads CASSLKELGRSFLNTEAFF. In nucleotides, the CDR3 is TGTGCCAGCAGCTTAAAAGAGCTGGGGAGGTCCTTTTTGAACACTGAAGCTTTCTTT.

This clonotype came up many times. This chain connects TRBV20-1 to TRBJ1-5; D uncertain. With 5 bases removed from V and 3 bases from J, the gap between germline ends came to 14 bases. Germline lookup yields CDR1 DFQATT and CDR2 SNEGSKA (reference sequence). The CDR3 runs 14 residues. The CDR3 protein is CSAPPSGVNQPQHF. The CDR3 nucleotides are TGCAGTGCTCCCCCGAGTGGGGTCAATCAGCCCCAGCATTTT.

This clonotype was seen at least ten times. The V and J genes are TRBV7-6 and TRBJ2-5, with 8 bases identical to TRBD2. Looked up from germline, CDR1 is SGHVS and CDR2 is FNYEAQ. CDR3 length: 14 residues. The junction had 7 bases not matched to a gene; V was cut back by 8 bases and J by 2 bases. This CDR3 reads CASQAGVSQETQYF. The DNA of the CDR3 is TGTGCCAGCCAAGCGGGAGTATCTCAAGAGACCCAGTACTTC. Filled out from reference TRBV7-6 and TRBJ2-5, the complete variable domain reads GAGVSQSPRYKVTKRGQDVALRCDPISGHVSLYWYRQALGQGPEFLTYFNYEAQQDKSGLPNDRFSAERPEGSISTLTIQRTEQRDSAMYRCASQAGVSQETQYFGPGTRLLVL.

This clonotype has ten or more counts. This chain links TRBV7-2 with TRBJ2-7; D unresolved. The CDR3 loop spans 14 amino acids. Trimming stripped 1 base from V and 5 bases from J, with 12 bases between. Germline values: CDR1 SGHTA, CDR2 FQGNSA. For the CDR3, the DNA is TGTGCCAGCAGCTTAGGTGTTGCTAGGAACGAGCAGTACTTC. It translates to CASSLGVARNEQYF.

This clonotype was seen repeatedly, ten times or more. CDR3 amino acids: CASSTQGARGNTEAFF. The CDR3 bases are TGTGCCAGCAGTACACAGGGGGCGAGGGGGAACACTGAAGCTTTCTTT. The chain has TRBV6-2 or TRBV6-3 and TRBJ1-1; 9 bases map to TRBD1. Germline V gene sequence: CDR1 MNHEY, CDR2 SVGEGT. Losses at the gene ends were 5 bases for V and 1 base for J; bases not matched to a gene: 8. The CDR3 consists of 16 residues.